Sequencing of this TCR beta chain was carried out in a study of CD8 T cells in ankylosing spondylitis. Findings and caveats of the study: The authors found the disease-linked clones to be CD8+ and relatively rare in peripheral blood.

The germline gives CDR1 ENHRY, CDR2 SYGVKD. The CDR3 is made up of 17 amino acids. With 6 bases clipped from V and 0 bases from J, the junction kept 8 bases outside the gene matches. Scientists made TCR beta libraries using quantitative 5'-RACE with molecular barcodes. MiXCR, applied by TCRdb to the 5' RACE reads, yields one record per CDR3 protein. The table includes under 450,000 distinct CDR3 sequences, roughly 20% detected once. This clonotype was recorded a few times. The antigen remains undetermined. The chain links TRBV10-3 to TRBJ2-5; 12 positions match TRBD2. The material sequenced was blood, either unsorted or a sorted T cell fraction (not recorded which). This receptor was taken from a male donor with ankylosing spondylitis or in good health (not recorded which). The CDR3 DNA reads TGTGCCATCAGAAAACTAGCGGGGGGCGAATACCAAGAGACCCAGTACTTC. Translating it yields CAIRKLAGGEYQETQYF.